These T cell receptor beta chains were read from a single sample in a study of CD8 T cells in Susac syndrome. TCRdb re-called the immunoSEQ multiplex PCR reads through MiXCR, storing one row per CDR3 protein. The sample includes tens of thousands of distinct CDR3 sequences, about 95% seen only once; the top ten take about 0.4%. The sample comprised CD8+ T cells from PBMCs. These receptors all stem from a human donor with multiple sclerosis. CDR3s include the opening cysteine and the closing phenylalanine or tryptophan.

j_call,v_call,cdr3_aa
TRBJ1-1,TRBV30,CASESDPRGFEAFF
TRBJ2-7,TRBV7-9,CASRHSSYEQYF
TRBJ1-6,TRBV6-5,CAVGISPLHF
TRBJ2-5,TRBV20-1,CSAKSLAQETQYF
TRBJ2-7,TRBV9,CASSAGDRGAYEQYF
TRBJ2-5,TRBV2,CASSWTRGGAETQYF
TRBJ2-7,TRBV9,CASSVARRDEQYF
TRBJ2-5,TRBV25-1,CASSAGQGVETQYF
TRBJ1-4,TRBV27,CASSRGVGSLNEKLFF
TRBJ2-7,TRBV29-1,CSVESPGSESYEQYF
TRBJ2-5,TRBV6-6,CASGGSETQYF
TRBJ1-2,TRBV27,CASSLSGSKNGYTF
TRBJ1-2,TRBV10-2,CASSDISIFGYTF
TRBJ2-2,TRBV5-6,CASSLGRGAANTGELFF
TRBJ1-1,TRBV4-2,CASSQDNLMNTEAFF
TRBJ2-2,TRBV2,CASSGGSSTGELFF
TRBJ2-7,TRBV5-1,CASSLPGQKPYYEQYF
TRBJ2-1,TRBV24-1,CATSGIATSGGSFNEQFF
TRBJ2-2,TRBV29-1,CSVASGTGELFF
TRBJ1-1,TRBV12-5,CASGFGGGGNTEAFF
TRBJ2-2,TRBV7-9,CASTIRAGELFF
TRBJ2-3,TRBV9,CASSVGGASADTQYF
TRBJ2-3,TRBV30,CAWSHPASGRSDTQYF
TRBJ2-1,TRBV19,CASSPPGRTPSYNEQFF
TRBJ2-1,TRBV7-7,CASSPGRSYNEQFF
TRBJ2-7,TRBV5-1,CASSFQGTYEQYF
TRBJ2-1,TRBV9,CASSVGSDEQFF
TRBJ2-4,TRBV20-1,CSVTGRDVKNIQYF
TRBJ2-7,TRBV6-2/TRBV6-3,CASSPGGPNYEQYF
TRBJ2-1,TRBV19,CASSSGSVNEQFF
TRBJ2-3,TRBV16,CASSQTSRDRGLQDTQYF